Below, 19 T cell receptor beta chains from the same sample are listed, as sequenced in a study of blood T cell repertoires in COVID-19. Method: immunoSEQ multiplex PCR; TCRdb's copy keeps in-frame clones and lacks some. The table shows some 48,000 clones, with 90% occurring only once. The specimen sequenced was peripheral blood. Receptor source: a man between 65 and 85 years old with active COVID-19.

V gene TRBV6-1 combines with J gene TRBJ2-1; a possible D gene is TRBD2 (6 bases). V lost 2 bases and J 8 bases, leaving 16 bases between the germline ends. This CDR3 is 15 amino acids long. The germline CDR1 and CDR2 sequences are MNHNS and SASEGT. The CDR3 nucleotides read TGTGCCAGCAGTGAACGCCCCGGGAGAAGATATGAGCAGTTCTTC. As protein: CASSERPGRRYEQFF.

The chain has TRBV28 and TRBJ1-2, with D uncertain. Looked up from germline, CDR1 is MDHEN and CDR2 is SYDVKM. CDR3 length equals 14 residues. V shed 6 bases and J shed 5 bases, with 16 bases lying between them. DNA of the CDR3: TGTGCCAGCAGGACCTCCGAGGGAGGGTATGGCTACACCTTC. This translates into CASRTSEGGYGYTF.

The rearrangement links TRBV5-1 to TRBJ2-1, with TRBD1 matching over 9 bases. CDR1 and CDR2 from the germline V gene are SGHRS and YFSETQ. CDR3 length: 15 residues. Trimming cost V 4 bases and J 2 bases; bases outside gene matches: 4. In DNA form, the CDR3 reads TGCGCCAGCAGCGAGACAGGGGGTCCCTACAATGAGCAGTTCTTC. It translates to CASSETGGPYNEQFF.

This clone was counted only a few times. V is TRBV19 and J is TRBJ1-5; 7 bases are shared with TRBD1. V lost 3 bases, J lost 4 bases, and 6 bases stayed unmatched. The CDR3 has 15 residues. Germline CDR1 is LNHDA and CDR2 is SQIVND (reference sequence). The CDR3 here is CASSIGDSLNQPQHF. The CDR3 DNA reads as TGTGCCAGTAGTATTGGGGACAGCCTAAATCAGCCCCAGCATTTT.

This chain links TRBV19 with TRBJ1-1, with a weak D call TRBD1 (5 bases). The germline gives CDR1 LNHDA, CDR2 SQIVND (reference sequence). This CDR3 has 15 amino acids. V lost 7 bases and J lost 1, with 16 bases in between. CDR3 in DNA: TGTGCCAGTAAGGTACTTGGTCAGGGGAACACTGAAGCTTTCTTT. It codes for CASKVLGQGNTEAFF. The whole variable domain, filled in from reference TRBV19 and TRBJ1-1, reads DGGITQSPKYLFRKEGQNVTLSCEQNLNHDAMYWYRQDPGQGLRLIYYSQIVNDFQKGDIAEGYSVSREKKESFPLTVTSAQKNPTAFYLCASKVLGQGNTEAFFGQGTRLTVV.

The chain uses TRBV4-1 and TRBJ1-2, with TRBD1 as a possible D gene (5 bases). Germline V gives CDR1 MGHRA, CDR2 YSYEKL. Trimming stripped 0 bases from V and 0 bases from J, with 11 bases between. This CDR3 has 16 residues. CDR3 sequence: CASSQELTVANYGYTF. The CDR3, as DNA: TGCGCCAGCAGCCAAGAACTGACAGTGGCTAACTATGGCTACACCTTC.

The DNA for the CDR3 is TGTGCCAGCAGCAGAGCAGGAACAAACACTGAAGCTTTCTTT. This gives the protein CASSRAGTNTEAFF. The V call is TRBV3-1 (or the pseudogene TRBV3-2), the J call TRBJ1-1; D is undetermined. V was cut by 5 bases and J by 2 bases, with 12 bases left in between. CDR1 is LGHDT and CDR2 is YNNKEL in the germline V gene (reference sequence). This CDR3 region has 14 residues.

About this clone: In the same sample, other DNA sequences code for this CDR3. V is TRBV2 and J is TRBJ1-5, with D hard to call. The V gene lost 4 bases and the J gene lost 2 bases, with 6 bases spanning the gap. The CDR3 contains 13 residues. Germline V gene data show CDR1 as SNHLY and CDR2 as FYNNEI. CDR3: CASSGGGNQPQHF. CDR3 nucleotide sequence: TGTGCCAGCAGTGGGGGAGGCAATCAGCCCCAGCATTTT.

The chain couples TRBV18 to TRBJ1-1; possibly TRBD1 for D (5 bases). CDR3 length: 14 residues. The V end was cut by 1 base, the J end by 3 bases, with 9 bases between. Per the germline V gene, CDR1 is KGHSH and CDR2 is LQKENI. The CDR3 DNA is TGTGCCAGCTCACCACAGGGGCTGGACACTGAAGCTTTCTTT. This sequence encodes CASSPQGLDTEAFF. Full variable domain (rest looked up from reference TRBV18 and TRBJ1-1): NAGVMQNPRHLVRRRGQEARLRCSPMKGHSHVYWYRQLPEEGLKFMVYLQKENIIDESGMPKERFSAEFPKEGPSILRIQQVVRGDSAAYFCASSPQGLDTEAFFGQGTRLTVV.

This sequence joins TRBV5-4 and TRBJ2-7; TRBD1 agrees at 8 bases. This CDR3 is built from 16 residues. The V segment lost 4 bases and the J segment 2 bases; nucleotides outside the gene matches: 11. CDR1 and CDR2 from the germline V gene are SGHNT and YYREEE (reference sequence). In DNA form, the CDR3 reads TGTGCCAGCAGCCCCGGACAGGGAGGCCTGACCTACGAGCAGTACTTC. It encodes CASSPGQGGLTYEQYF.

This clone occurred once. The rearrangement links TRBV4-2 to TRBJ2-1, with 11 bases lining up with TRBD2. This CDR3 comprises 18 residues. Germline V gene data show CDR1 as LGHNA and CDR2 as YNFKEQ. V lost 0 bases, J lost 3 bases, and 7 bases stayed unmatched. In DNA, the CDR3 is TGTGCCAGCAGCCAAGAGGGTAGCGGGAGGGCCCTCTACAATGAGCAGTTCTTC. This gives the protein CASSQEGSGRALYNEQFF.

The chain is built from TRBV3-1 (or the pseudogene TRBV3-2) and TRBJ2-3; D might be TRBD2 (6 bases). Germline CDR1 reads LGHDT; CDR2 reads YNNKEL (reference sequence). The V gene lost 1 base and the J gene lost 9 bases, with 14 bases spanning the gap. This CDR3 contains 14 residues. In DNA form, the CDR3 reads TGTGCCAGCAGCCAAGGACTAGGGAAGGACACGCAGTATTTT. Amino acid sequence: CASSQGLGKDTQYF.

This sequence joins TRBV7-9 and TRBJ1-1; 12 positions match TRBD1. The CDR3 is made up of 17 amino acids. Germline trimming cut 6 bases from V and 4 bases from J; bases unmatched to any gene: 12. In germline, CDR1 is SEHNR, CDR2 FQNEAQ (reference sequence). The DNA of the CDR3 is TGTGCCAGCAGGAGCCGGGACAGGGGGCTAGGCAGCACTGAAGCTTTCTTT. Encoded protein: CASRSRDRGLGSTEAFF.

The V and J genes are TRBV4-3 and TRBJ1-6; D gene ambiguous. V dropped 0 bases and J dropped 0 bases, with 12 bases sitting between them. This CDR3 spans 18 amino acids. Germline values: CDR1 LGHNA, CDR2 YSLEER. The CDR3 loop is CASSQERAESSYNSPLHF. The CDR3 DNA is TGCGCCAGCAGCCAAGAGCGGGCAGAGAGCTCCTATAATTCACCCCTCCACTTT.

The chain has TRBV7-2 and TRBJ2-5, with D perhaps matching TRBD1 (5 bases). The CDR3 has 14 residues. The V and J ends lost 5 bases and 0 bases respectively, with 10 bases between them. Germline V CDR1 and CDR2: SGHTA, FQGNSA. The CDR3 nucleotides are TGTGCCAGCAGCCCAAACAGGAACCAAGAGACCCAGTACTTC. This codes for CASSPNRNQETQYF.

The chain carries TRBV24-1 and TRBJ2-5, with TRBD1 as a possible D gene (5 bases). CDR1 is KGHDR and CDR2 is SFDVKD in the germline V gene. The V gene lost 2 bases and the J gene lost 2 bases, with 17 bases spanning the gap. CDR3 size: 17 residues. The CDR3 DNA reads TGTGCCACCAGTGATTCCCAGGACACAGTAGTTCAAGAGACCCAGTACTTC. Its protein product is CATSDSQDTVVQETQYF.

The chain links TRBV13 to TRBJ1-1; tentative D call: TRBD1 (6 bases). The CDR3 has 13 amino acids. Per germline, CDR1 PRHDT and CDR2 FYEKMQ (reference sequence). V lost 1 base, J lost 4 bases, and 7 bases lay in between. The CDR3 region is CASSLVTGTEAFF. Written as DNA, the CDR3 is TGTGCCAGCAGCTTAGTGACAGGCACTGAAGCTTTCTTT.

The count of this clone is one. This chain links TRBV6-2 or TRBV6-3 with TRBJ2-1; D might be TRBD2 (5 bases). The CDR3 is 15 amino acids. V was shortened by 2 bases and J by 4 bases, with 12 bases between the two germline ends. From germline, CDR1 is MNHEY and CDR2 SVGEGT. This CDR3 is CASSYGLAPYNEQFF. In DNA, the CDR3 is TGTGCCAGCAGTTACGGTCTAGCCCCTTACAATGAGCAGTTCTTC.

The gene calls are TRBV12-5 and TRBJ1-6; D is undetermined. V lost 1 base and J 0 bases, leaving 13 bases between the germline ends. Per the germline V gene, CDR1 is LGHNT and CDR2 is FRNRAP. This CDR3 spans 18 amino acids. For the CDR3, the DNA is TGTGCTAGTGGTTTGGGGATTGGGCCAAGCTCCTATAATTCACCCCTCCACTTT. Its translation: CASGLGIGPSSYNSPLHF.